The 2 T cell receptor beta chains below all came from one sample that was sequenced in a study of shared clonotypes between healthy human individuals. Libraries were prepared by immunoSEQ multiplex PCR; TCRdb keeps only in-frame clonotypes and omits some of them. The data contain around 2.5 million clones, roughly 93% of them singletons. The sample was naive CD4+ T cells from PBMCs. Stated subset: CD45RA+ positively selected. The receptors were sampled from a man between 18 and 29 years old in good health. Some clones in this sample may be carry-over from other donors' samples.

The V call is TRBV2, the J call TRBJ1-1, with TRBD1 matching over 7 bases. Trimming at V came to 6 bases and at J to 1 base, leaving 5 bases not matched to a gene. In germline, CDR1 is SNHLY, CDR2 FYNNEI. The CDR3 has 14 residues. Here the CDR3 reads CASRNRGSNTEAFF. The CDR3 DNA reads TGTGCCAGCAGAAACAGGGGCTCGAACACTGAAGCTTTCTTT.

The CDR3 spells CASIRDGMNTEAFF. The DNA of the CDR3 is TGTGCCAGCATCCGGGACGGAATGAACACTGAAGCTTTCTTT. The chain uses TRBV6-5 and TRBJ1-1; D might be TRBD1 (5 bases). Trimming took 7 bases from V and 0 from J, leaving 12 bases between them. Per the germline V gene, CDR1 is MNHEY and CDR2 is SVGAGI. CDR3 length equals 14 residues.